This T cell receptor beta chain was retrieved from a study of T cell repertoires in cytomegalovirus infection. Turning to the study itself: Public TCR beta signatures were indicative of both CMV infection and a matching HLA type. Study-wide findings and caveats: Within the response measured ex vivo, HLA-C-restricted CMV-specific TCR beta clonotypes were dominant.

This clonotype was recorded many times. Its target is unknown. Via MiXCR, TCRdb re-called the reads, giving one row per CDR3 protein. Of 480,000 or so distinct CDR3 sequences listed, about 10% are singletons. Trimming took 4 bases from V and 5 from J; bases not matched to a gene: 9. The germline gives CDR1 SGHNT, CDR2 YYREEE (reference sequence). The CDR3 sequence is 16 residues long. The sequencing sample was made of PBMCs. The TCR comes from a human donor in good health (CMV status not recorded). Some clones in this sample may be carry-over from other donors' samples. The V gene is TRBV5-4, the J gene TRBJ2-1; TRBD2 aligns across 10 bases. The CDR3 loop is CASSDPSGRADNEQFF. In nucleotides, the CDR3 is TGTGCCAGCAGCGACCCGAGCGGGAGGGCCGACAATGAGCAGTTCTTC.